In its sample, the clone carrying this T cell receptor (beta chain) was seen a few times. Exclusion followed for patients with uncontrolled infection, other autoimmune disease, pregnancy or lactation. RNA transcripts provided the source from which TCR beta CDR3 regions were amplified. TCR CDR3 regions were first amplified by RT-PCR with HTBI primers. TCRdb re-analysed the multiplex PCR reads in MiXCR, keeping a single row per CDR3 protein. The sample consists of around 620,000 distinct CDR3 sequences, approximately 15% of them appearing once. The data stem from a study of T cells in Graves' hyperthyroidism and ophthalmopathy. Study information: The initial diagnosis was the point when peripheral blood was collected, ahead of any treatment.

This clonotype was sampled from a woman aged 18-30 years with Graves' ophthalmopathy. The specimen sequenced was blood.

In nucleotides, the CDR3 is TGTGCCAGCAGCGTAACAGCCCTCGGATCCTACGAGCAGTACTTC. Residues: CASSVTALGSYEQYF. This sequence joins TRBV9 and TRBJ2-7; no reliable D call. The CDR3 runs 15 residues. Germline assignment: CDR1 SGDLS and CDR2 YYNGEE. Deletions cut 1 base from V and 1 base from J, with 12 bases between.